This T cell receptor beta chain stems from a study of CD8+ T cells in alopecia areata. Sequencing relied on a cDNA template that was reverse transcribed from extracted RNA. The repertoire was sequenced with immunoSEQ multiplex PCR; TCRdb's copy has only in-frame clones and lacks some. The sample holds some 120,000 clones; about 50% are singletons and the top ten take about 11%. The ends were cut back, 6 bases at V and 3 bases at J, with 12 bases in the middle. The CDR3 spans 13 residues. The V gene's germline CDR1 is MDHEN and CDR2 SYDVKM. A word on this clone: Its antigen is currently unknown.

Study-level findings and limits: Lesional scalp, notably in alopecia totalis/universalis, had clonality above that of normal scalp. Resident alphabeta T-cell populations of normal skin are likewise subject to sequencing in scalp samples.

This receptor was identified in a human donor with alopecia areata. This rearrangement joins TRBV28 to TRBJ2-7; D might be TRBD1 or TRBD2, each matching 5 bases. Specimen: NKG2D-low CD8+ T cells sorted from blood. The chain's CDR3 is CASRGRVNYEQYF. The CDR3 DNA reads TGTGCCAGCAGGGGACGGGTCAACTACGAGCAGTACTTC.